The 5 T cell receptor beta chains presented below share a single source sample, sequenced in a study of vaccination effects on CD4 cells after COVID-19. The authors isolated CD4+ T cells after about 10 days of culture. This individual contracted SARS-CoV-2 between March and December 2020, as verified by PCR. Participants got two doses of BNT162b2 or mRNA-1273 vaccine. This table comes from immunoSEQ multiplex PCR, and its TCRdb copy is limited to in-frame clones, with some not included. The table has 30,000 to 40,000 clones, about 68% seen once. The antigens for these receptors are not known. Sequenced material: CD4+ T cells from PBMCs cultured without peptide, taken after COVID-19 vaccination. These receptors were obtained from a human donor who had a prior SARS-CoV-2 infection.

As regards this clone: A read error may account for a junction end that differs from germline. This sequence joins TRBV7-9 and TRBJ2-7; 10 bases agree with TRBD1. From germline, CDR1 is SEHNR and CDR2 FQNEAQ (reference sequence). The CDR3 length is 12 residues. The CDR3 DNA reads as TGTGCCAGCAGCCGAACGGGACAGGGGTGTCACTTC. It encodes CASSRTGQGCHF.

This chain connects TRBV18 to TRBJ2-1, with D perhaps matching TRBD2 (5 bases). Germline V gene sequence: CDR1 KGHSH, CDR2 LQKENI. The ends were cut back, 3 bases at V and 4 bases at J, with 13 bases in the middle. This CDR3 region has 15 residues. The CDR3 region is CASSPDFGGYNEQFF. The CDR3 nucleotides are TGTGCCAGCTCACCGGACTTCGGAGGTTACAATGAGCAGTTCTTC.

This chain connects TRBV19 to TRBJ2-7; D gene ambiguous. The CDR3 has 13 residues. The germline gives CDR1 LNHDA, CDR2 SQIVND (reference sequence). V gave up 1 base and J gave up 4 bases, with 8 bases separating them. CDR3 protein: CASSIVAAYEQYF. CDR3 DNA: TGTGCCAGTAGTATAGTTGCAGCATACGAGCAGTACTTC.

The chain is built from TRBV9 and TRBJ2-7, with 9 bases aligning to TRBD1. Germline values: CDR1 SGDLS, CDR2 YYNGEE. V shed 0 bases, J shed 3 bases, and the junction held 4 bases outside the gene matches. The CDR3 is 15 amino acids. CDR3 in amino acids: CASSVGDRGFYEQYF. The CDR3 DNA follows: TGTGCCAGCAGCGTAGGAGACAGGGGGTTCTACGAGCAGTACTTC.

This chain uses TRBV28 with TRBJ1-5; 8 bases are a match to TRBD1. V lost 7 bases to trimming and J lost 7 bases; unmatched junction nucleotides: 3. The germline V gene encodes CDR1 MDHEN and CDR2 SYDVKM. The CDR3 length is 12 residues. Written as DNA, the CDR3 is TGTGCCAGCAACGACAGGGGACAGCCCCAGCATTTT. This codes for CASNDRGQPQHF. Supplemented by reference TRBV28 and TRBJ1-5, the full variable domain reads DVKVTQSSRYLVKRTGEKVFLECVQDMDHENMFWYRQDPGLGLRLIYFSYDVKMKEKGDIPEGYSVSREKKERFSLILESASTNQTSMYLCASNDRGQPQHFGDGTRLSIL.